This entry features one TCR beta chain sequence. Its antigen is unidentified. In germline, CDR1 is MNHNS, CDR2 SASEGT. The CDR3 has 15 amino acids. After removal of 10 bases from V and 3 bases from J, the junction contained 8 bases not matched to a gene. These data originate in a study of cytomegalovirus exposure and HLA in healthy donors. The study's findings and limits: Being productive about 87% or about 30% of the time was typical of most TCR beta V segments in an earlier analysis. Three of the chains that were CMV-associated were confirmed in vitro to be specific for CMV antigens. Researchers left out some V segments, among them TRBV6-2 and TRBV6-3, as indistinguishable.

In nominal health when sampled, donors likely had unrecorded immune exposures nonetheless. The PCR employed 60 Vbeta primers together with 13 Jbeta primers. TCRdb keeps only in-frame clones here, not all; method: immunoSEQ multiplex PCR. The sample lists about 36,000 clones, over 60% occurring once. This TCR came from a man younger than 40 in good health and CMV-seronegative. The V gene is TRBV6-1, the J gene TRBJ1-4, with 10 bases aligning to TRBD1. What was sequenced was PBMCs. For the CDR3, the DNA is TGTGCCACCCGGACAGGGGGGTTGGCTAATGAAAAACTGTTTTTT. It codes for CATRTGGLANEKLFF.